The entry below describes one T cell receptor beta chain. Its antigen is not identified. The junction departs from germline at one end; a sequencing error may be responsible. The data were produced by immunoSEQ multiplex PCR, yet TCRdb's version contains in-frame clones alone and is incomplete. This table has around 92,000 clones, more than 75% appearing once. The CDR3 length is 13 residues. Germline CDR1 is SSHAT and CDR2 is FNYEAQ (reference sequence). This specimen comes from a study of graft-versus-host responses after intestinal transplantation. General study results and limits: Across patients carrying graft-donor T cell macrochimerism, allografts held high graft-versus-host to host-versus-graft clonal ratios.

This sample comprised PBMCs, obtained 255 days after intestinal transplant. This sequence joins TRBV7-7 and TRBJ2-7; possibly TRBD2 for D (5 bases). The receptor's source is a human patient who received an intestinal transplant, so some T cells may come from the graft donor. CDR3 bases: TGTGCTAGCAGCTTAGGAGGCGGGTACGAGCAGTACTTC. Translation gives CASSLGGGYEQYF.